Presented here are 15 T cell receptor beta chains from one specimen sequenced in a study of cytomegalovirus exposure and HLA in healthy donors. With 60 Vbeta and 13 Jbeta primers, the PCR was carried out. The method was immunoSEQ multiplex PCR; TCRdb's version includes in-frame clones alone and lacks a portion of them. In the table there are 65,000 to 90,000 clones, roughly 80% of which are singletons. The sequencing sample was made of PBMCs. The receptor source for this set is a man aged 35 to 55 in good health and CMV-seronegative.

J is TRBJ1-3 and V is TRBV28; 11 bases agree with TRBD1. There are 22 residues in the CDR3. CDR1 is MDHEN and CDR2 is SYDVKM in the germline V gene. V lost 4 bases to trimming and J lost 0 bases; unmatched junction nucleotides: 20. This chain's CDR3 is CASSSNPTWDRGSWYSGNTIYF. As DNA, the CDR3 is TGTGCCAGCAGTTCCAACCCCACCTGGGACAGGGGGTCCTGGTACTCTGGAAACACCATATATTTT.

The V gene is TRBV19, the J gene TRBJ2-1, with 13 bases lining up with TRBD2. The CDR3 extends over 15 amino acids. Germline CDR1 reads LNHDA; CDR2 reads SQIVND (reference sequence). The V and J ends lost 3 bases and 5 bases, in that order; junction bases with no gene match: 1. The CDR3 region is CASSMTSGGHNEQFF. The CDR3 nucleotides are TGTGCCAGTAGTATGACTAGCGGGGGGCACAATGAGCAGTTCTTC.

The chain carries TRBV6-6 and TRBJ2-7, with a tentative D call TRBD2 (6 bases). This CDR3 contains 13 residues. V was trimmed by 9 bases and J by 3 bases, leaving 15 bases between them. Germline CDR1 is MNHNY and CDR2 is SVGAGI (reference sequence). CDR3 sequence reads: CASGRLANYEQYF. The CDR3 region has the DNA TGTGCCAGTGGGAGGCTAGCTAACTACGAGCAGTACTTC.

V usage is TRBV30 and J usage is TRBJ2-7; D call uncertain. V lost 0 bases and J lost 0, with 9 bases in between. CDR3 length: 14 residues. Germline V CDR1 and CDR2: GTSNPN, SVGIG (reference sequence). CDR3 protein: CAWSVYGASYEQYF. DNA of the CDR3: TGTGCCTGGAGTGTTTACGGAGCCTCCTACGAGCAGTACTTC.

This clone was seen only a few times. J is TRBJ2-2 and V is TRBV7-6; maybe TRBD1 (5 bases). Between the trimmed V and J ends, which lost 6 bases and 0 bases, there was a span of 11 bases. The CDR3 length is 15 residues. CDR1 is SGHVS, CDR2 FNYEAQ, per germline. CDR3 coding DNA: TGTGCCAGCAGTCACTCAGGGACGAACACCGGGGAGCTGTTTTTT. Its protein is CASSHSGTNTGELFF. Combining the CDR3 with reference TRBV7-6 and TRBJ2-2 gives the whole variable domain GAGVSQSPRYKVTKRGQDVALRCDPISGHVSLYWYRQALGQGPEFLTYFNYEAQQDKSGLPNDRFSAERPEGSISTLTIQRTEQRDSAMYRCASSHSGTNTGELFFGEGSRLTVL.

V is TRBV7-3 and J is TRBJ1-1; D is unclear. V was trimmed by 3 bases and J by 1 base, leaving 6 bases between them. Germline V gene lookup returns CDR1 SGHTA and CDR2 FQGTGA. This CDR3 is 13 amino acids long. In nucleotides, the CDR3 is TGTGCCAGCAGCTTTCTGAGGAACACTGAAGCTTTCTTT. Its translation is CASSFLRNTEAFF.

The gene calls are TRBV6-5 and TRBJ1-3; D possibly corresponds to TRBD1 (6 bases). V was clipped by 6 bases and J by 0 bases, with 9 bases between them. The V gene's germline CDR1 is MNHEY and CDR2 SVGAGI. CDR3 size: 14 residues. CDR3 DNA: TGTGCCAGCAGCAGGGGAACCTCTGGAAACACCATATATTTT. Protein: CASSRGTSGNTIYF.

The V gene is TRBV19, the J gene TRBJ1-2; 7 nucleotides line up with TRBD1. This CDR3 has 17 residues. Germline V gene data show CDR1 as LNHDA and CDR2 as SQIVND (reference sequence). V shed 3 bases, J shed 5 bases, and the junction held 15 bases outside the gene matches. The CDR3 loop reads CASSIPGTANSLYGYTF. The CDR3 coding sequence is TGTGCCAGTAGTATTCCGGGGACAGCCAATAGTCTTTATGGCTACACCTTC. Together with reference TRBV19 and TRBJ1-2, the CDR3 gives the full variable domain: DGGITQSPKYLFRKEGQNVTLSCEQNLNHDAMYWYRQDPGQGLRLIYYSQIVNDFQKGDIAEGYSVSREKKESFPLTVTSAQKNPTAFYLCASSIPGTANSLYGYTFGSGTRLTVV.

This chain connects TRBV5-1 to TRBJ2-7; 7 bases match TRBD1. The end of the DNA fits TRBJ2-1 better, so the J call may be wrong. The CDR3 is made up of 16 amino acids. Germline CDR1 and CDR2: SGHRS and YFSETQ. CDR3: CASSARTGSSYNEQFF. The CDR3 bases are TGCGCCAGCAGCGCGCGGACAGGAAGCTCCTACAATGAGCAGTTCTTC.

J is TRBJ1-5 and V is TRBV28; D possibly corresponds to TRBD1 (5 bases). The CDR3 extends over 14 amino acids. Per the germline V gene, CDR1 is MDHEN and CDR2 is SYDVKM. V dropped 4 bases and J dropped 7 bases, with 14 bases sitting between them. The CDR3: CASSYRGGRQPQHF. The DNA for the CDR3 is TGTGCCAGCAGTTATAGGGGCGGCCGGCAGCCCCAGCATTTT.

V gene TRBV4-1 combines with J gene TRBJ2-2, with 8 nucleotides matching TRBD1. The CDR3 totals 19 residues. From germline, CDR1 is MGHRA and CDR2 YSYEKL. V was clipped by 3 bases and J by 4 bases; unmatched bases: 16. In nucleotides, the CDR3 is TGCGCCAGCAGCCATCGACCAAAACAGGGGGGATTGGGCACCGGGGAGCTGTTTTTT. Protein sequence: CASSHRPKQGGLGTGELFF.

V gene TRBV7-2 combines with J gene TRBJ2-3; TRBD2 matches 10 bases. Per the germline V gene, CDR1 is SGHTA and CDR2 is FQGNSA. J lost 5 bases, V lost 7 bases, and 6 bases had no gene match. The CDR3 runs 14 residues. The CDR3 DNA follows: TGTGCCAGCATCCAGCGGGGGGGCGGAGATACGCAGTATTTT. Its protein product is CASIQRGGGDTQYF.

V gene TRBV28 combines with J gene TRBJ1-2; D is undetermined. The CDR3 is 13 amino acids. V lost 3 bases and J lost 2, with 7 bases in between. CDR1 and CDR2 from the germline V gene are MDHEN and SYDVKM. This CDR3 reads CASSFPRNYGYTF. CDR3 coding DNA: TGTGCCAGCAGTTTCCCCAGGAACTATGGCTACACCTTC.

In the case of this clone: One end of the junction fails to match germline, which may point to a read error. The chain joins TRBV4-3 to TRBJ2-7; D unresolved. Per the germline V gene, CDR1 is LGHNA and CDR2 is YSLEER. This CDR3 is 15 amino acids long. CDR3 region: CASSQERQPSHEQYF. CDR3 in DNA: TGCGCCAGCAGCCAAGAGCGGCAACCCTCCCACGAGCAGTACTTC.

The J gene is TRBJ2-3, the V gene TRBV7-2; TRBD1 might be the D (6 bases). This CDR3 contains 15 residues. The germline gives CDR1 SGHTA, CDR2 FQGNSA. The V end was cut by 5 bases, the J end by 0 bases, with 12 bases between. The CDR3 DNA is TGTGCCAGCAGCCCTTGGACAGTTAGCACAGATACGCAGTATTTT. Translating it yields CASSPWTVSTDTQYF.